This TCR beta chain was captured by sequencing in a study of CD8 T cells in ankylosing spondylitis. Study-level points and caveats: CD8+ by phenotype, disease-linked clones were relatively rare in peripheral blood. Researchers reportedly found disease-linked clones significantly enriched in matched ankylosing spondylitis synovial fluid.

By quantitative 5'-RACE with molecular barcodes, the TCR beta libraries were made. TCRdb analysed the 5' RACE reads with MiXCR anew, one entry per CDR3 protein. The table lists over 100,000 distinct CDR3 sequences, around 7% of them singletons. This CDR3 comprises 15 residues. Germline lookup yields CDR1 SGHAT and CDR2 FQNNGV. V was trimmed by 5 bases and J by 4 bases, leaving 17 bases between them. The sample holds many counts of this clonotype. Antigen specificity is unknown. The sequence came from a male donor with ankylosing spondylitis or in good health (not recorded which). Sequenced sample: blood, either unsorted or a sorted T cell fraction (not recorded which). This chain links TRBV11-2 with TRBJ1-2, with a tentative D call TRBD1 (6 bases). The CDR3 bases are TGTGCCAGCAGCACCGTCCAGGGGAGAGTCTATGGCTACACCTTC. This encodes CASSTVQGRVYGYTF.